This is a list of T cell receptor beta chains from one sample in a study of blood T cell repertoires in COVID-19. Profiled with immunoSEQ multiplex PCR; TCRdb holds only in-frame clones, not every one. The table has about 50,000 clones, roughly 87% seen once. The sequenced sample was peripheral blood. The receptor source for this set is a human donor with active COVID-19. The donor label of this sample is uncertain. CDR3s include the opening cysteine and the closing phenylalanine or tryptophan. The D gene is left open where the match is weak. Expanded clones are given a class, and other clones once, few, many or no size at all.

clone size: -
V gene: TRBV6-5
J gene: TRBJ2-2
D gene: -
CDR3 protein: CASSLRVTGELFF
CDR3 DNA: TGTGCCAGCAGTTTGAGGGTTACCGGGGAGCTGTTTTTT

clone size: -
V gene: TRBV21-1
J gene: TRBJ1-5
D gene: -
CDR3 protein: CATVTESNQPQHF
CDR3 DNA: TGTGCCACCGTGACAGAGAGCAATCAGCCCCAGCATTTT

clone size: -
V gene: TRBV7-3
J gene: TRBJ2-6
D gene: TRBD1
CDR3 protein: CASTEQGARSGANVLTF
CDR3 DNA: TGTGCCAGCACCGAACAGGGGGCCCGATCTGGGGCCAACGTCCTGACTTTC

clone size: -
V gene: TRBV7-9
J gene: TRBJ2-7
D gene: -
CDR3 protein: CASSYDRYEQYF
CDR3 DNA: TGTGCCAGCAGTTACGACAGATACGAGCAGTACTTC

clone size: -
V gene: TRBV10-3
J gene: TRBJ2-3
D gene: -
CDR3 protein: CAISEGVNTQYF
CDR3 DNA: TGTGCCATCAGTGAAGGGGTCAATACGCAGTATTTT

clone size: medium-sized
V gene: TRBV24-1
J gene: TRBJ1-5
D gene: -
CDR3 protein: CATPFRSNQPQHF
CDR3 DNA: TGTGCCACCCCTTTCCGTAGCAATCAGCCCCAGCATTTT

clone size: -
V gene: TRBV9
J gene: TRBJ1-6
D gene: -
CDR3 protein: CASSDRVAYNSPLHF
CDR3 DNA: TGTGCCAGCAGCGACAGGGTTGCCTATAATTCACCCCTCCACTTT

clone size: few
V gene: TRBV27
J gene: TRBJ1-5
D gene: -
CDR3 protein: CASSLEGGQPQHF
CDR3 DNA: TGTGCCAGCAGTTTAGAGGGTGGCCAGCCCCAGCATTTT

clone size: -
V gene: TRBV4-1
J gene: TRBJ2-6
D gene: -
CDR3 protein: CASSQVTRRELTF
CDR3 DNA: TGCGCCAGCAGCCAAGTCACCCGGAGAGAGCTGACTTTC

clone size: few
V gene: TRBV5-1
J gene: TRBJ2-1
D gene: TRBD1
CDR3 protein: CASSLDRQGSYNEQFF
CDR3 DNA: TGCGCCAGCAGCTTGGACCGACAGGGCTCCTACAATGAGCAGTTCTTC

clone size: -
V gene: TRBV9
J gene: TRBJ2-1
D gene: -
CDR3 protein: CASSGRGRGQFF
CDR3 DNA: TGTGCCAGCAGCGGTAGAGGGCGCGGGCAGTTCTTC

clone size: -
V gene: TRBV18
J gene: TRBJ2-7
D gene: -
CDR3 protein: CASSPLRVDEQYF
CDR3 DNA: TGTGCCAGCTCACCACTCAGGGTAGACGAGCAGTACTTC

clone size: once
V gene: TRBV4-1
J gene: TRBJ1-5
D gene: TRBD1
CDR3 protein: CASSRQETGGSPNQPQHF
CDR3 DNA: TGCGCCAGCAGCCGCCAAGAAACAGGGGGATCCCCCAATCAGCCCCAGCATTTT

clone size: -
V gene: TRBV7-2
J gene: TRBJ1-2
D gene: -
CDR3 protein: CASSPGGAAYLGGYTF
CDR3 DNA: TGTGCCAGCAGCCCCGGAGGCGCAGCTTACCTCGGCGGCTACACCTTC

clone size: once
V gene: TRBV11-2
J gene: TRBJ2-3
D gene: TRBD2
CDR3 protein: CASSFSGADTQYF
CDR3 DNA: TGTGCCAGCAGCTTCAGCGGGGCAGATACGCAGTATTTT

clone size: -
V gene: TRBV5-5
J gene: TRBJ2-7
D gene: TRBD1
CDR3 protein: CASSLTAAGTGTYEQYF
CDR3 DNA: TGTGCCAGCAGCTTAACGGCCGCCGGGACAGGGACCTACGAGCAGTACTTC

clone size: -
V gene: TRBV7-8
J gene: TRBJ1-5
D gene: TRBD1
CDR3 protein: CASSLAETGAQPQHF
CDR3 DNA: TGTGCCAGCAGCTTAGCGGAAACAGGGGCTCAGCCCCAGCATTTT

clone size: -
V gene: TRBV24-1
J gene: TRBJ2-2
D gene: TRBD2
CDR3 protein: CATSDPTSGGAVSGELFF
CDR3 DNA: TGTGCCACCAGTGATCCGACTAGCGGGGGGGCAGTATCCGGGGAGCTGTTTTTT

clone size: -
V gene: TRBV9
J gene: TRBJ2-5
D gene: TRBD2
CDR3 protein: CASSVGRSTSGGQAQYF
CDR3 DNA: TGTGCCAGCAGCGTAGGAAGGTCGACTAGCGGGGGCCAGGCCCAGTACTTC

clone size: -
V gene: TRBV6-5
J gene: TRBJ1-2
D gene: -
CDR3 protein: CASSYGALNYGYTF
CDR3 DNA: TGTGCCAGCAGTTACGGGGCCCTTAACTATGGCTACACCTTC

clone size: -
V gene: TRBV7-2
J gene: TRBJ1-2
D gene: TRBD1
CDR3 protein: CASSSRRTGDYGYTF
CDR3 DNA: TGTGCCAGCAGCTCGCGGCGTACAGGGGACTATGGCTACACCTTC

clone size: -
V gene: TRBV12-3/TRBV12-4
J gene: TRBJ1-5
D gene: -
CDR3 protein: CASSFQYQPQHF
CDR3 DNA: TGTGCCAGCAGTTTCCAATATCAGCCCCAGCATTTT

clone size: -
V gene: TRBV6-2/TRBV6-3
J gene: TRBJ1-1
D gene: -
CDR3 protein: CASSYSTRNTEAFF
CDR3 DNA: TGTGCCAGCAGTTACAGCACGCGGAACACTGAAGCTTTCTTT

clone size: -
V gene: TRBV28
J gene: TRBJ2-7
D gene: -
CDR3 protein: CAHAPLDSTSAYEQYF
CDR3 DNA: TGCGCTCACGCCCCTCTCGACAGTACCTCCGCCTACGAGCAGTACTTC

clone size: -
V gene: TRBV15
J gene: TRBJ2-3
D gene: TRBD2
CDR3 protein: CATSRDLRGGPDTQYF
CDR3 DNA: TGTGCCACCAGCAGAGATCTGCGGGGGGGACCCGATACGCAGTATTTT

clone size: -
V gene: TRBV6-6
J gene: TRBJ1-1
D gene: -
CDR3 protein: CASSSWEGSTEAFF
CDR3 DNA: TGTGCCAGCAGTTCCTGGGAGGGAAGCACTGAAGCTTTCTTT

clone size: once
V gene: TRBV6-2/TRBV6-3
J gene: TRBJ1-1
D gene: -
CDR3 protein: CASSYPRPQNTEAFF
CDR3 DNA: TGTGCCAGCAGTTACCCCAGGCCCCAGAACACTGAAGCTTTCTTT

clone size: -
V gene: TRBV7-3
J gene: TRBJ2-5
D gene: -
CDR3 protein: CASSLNSLSGTQYF
CDR3 DNA: TGTGCCAGCAGCTTAAATAGCCTGTCTGGGACCCAGTACTTC

clone size: -
V gene: TRBV28
J gene: TRBJ1-6
D gene: -
CDR3 protein: CASMYSSYNSPLHF
CDR3 DNA: TGTGCCAGTATGTACAGCTCCTATAATTCACCCCTCCACTTT

clone size: -
V gene: TRBV9
J gene: TRBJ2-3
D gene: TRBD2
CDR3 protein: CASSFNSGGLTDTQYF
CDR3 DNA: TGTGCCAGCAGCTTCAATAGCGGGGGCCTCACAGATACGCAGTATTTT

clone size: -
V gene: TRBV7-2
J gene: TRBJ2-7
D gene: -
CDR3 protein: CASSLGPGTYEQYF
CDR3 DNA: TGTGCCAGCAGCTTAGGACCGGGGACCTACGAGCAGTACTTC

clone size: -
V gene: TRBV9
J gene: TRBJ1-1
D gene: -
CDR3 protein: CASSPPGGKGFEAFF
CDR3 DNA: TGTGCCAGCAGCCCCCCCGGGGGAAAAGGGTTTGAAGCTTTCTTT

clone size: -
V gene: TRBV4-1
J gene: TRBJ2-1
D gene: TRBD2
CDR3 protein: CASSQATSGAYNEQFF
CDR3 DNA: TGCGCCAGCAGCCAGGCGACTAGCGGGGCCTACAATGAGCAGTTCTTC

clone size: -
V gene: TRBV5-1
J gene: TRBJ1-1
D gene: -
CDR3 protein: CASSSNRRNTEAFF
CDR3 DNA: TGCGCCAGCAGCTCGAACAGGAGGAACACTGAAGCTTTCTTT

clone size: -
V gene: TRBV2
J gene: TRBJ2-1
D gene: TRBD1
CDR3 protein: CASGVRDRGNNEQFF
CDR3 DNA: TGTGCCAGCGGAGTCCGGGACAGGGGTAACAATGAGCAGTTCTTC

clone size: -
V gene: TRBV2
J gene: TRBJ1-5
D gene: TRBD1
CDR3 protein: CASRRTGGSNQPQHF
CDR3 DNA: TGTGCCAGCAGAAGGACAGGGGGAAGCAATCAGCCCCAGCATTTT

clone size: -
V gene: TRBV19
J gene: TRBJ1-4
D gene: -
CDR3 protein: CATTSATNEKLFF
CDR3 DNA: TGTGCCACCACCAGTGCAACTAATGAAAAACTGTTTTTT

clone size: -
V gene: TRBV19
J gene: TRBJ1-2
D gene: -
CDR3 protein: CASSRSVVFGQNYGYTF
CDR3 DNA: TGTGCCAGTAGTAGATCCGTTGTATTCGGACAGAACTATGGCTACACCTTC

clone size: -
V gene: TRBV10-3
J gene: TRBJ1-6
D gene: -
CDR3 protein: CAISGGGSSYNSPLHF
CDR3 DNA: TGTGCCATCAGTGGCGGGGGGAGCTCCTATAATTCACCCCTCCACTTT

clone size: -
V gene: TRBV9
J gene: TRBJ2-3
D gene: TRBD1
CDR3 protein: CASSRTGGISDTQYF
CDR3 DNA: TGTGCCAGCAGCAGGACAGGGGGCATTTCAGATACGCAGTATTTT

clone size: few
V gene: TRBV6-5
J gene: TRBJ1-2
D gene: TRBD1
CDR3 protein: CASSFTGQGPGYTF
CDR3 DNA: TGTGCCAGCAGTTTCACCGGACAGGGCCCTGGCTACACCTTC

clone size: once
V gene: TRBV4-3
J gene: TRBJ2-3
D gene: -
CDR3 protein: CASSQDGEDTQYF
CDR3 DNA: TGCGCCAGCAGCCAAGATGGGGAGGATACGCAGTATTTT

clone size: -
V gene: TRBV24-1
J gene: TRBJ1-2
D gene: -
CDR3 protein: CATSAEGSRYGYTF
CDR3 DNA: TGTGCCACCAGTGCTGAGGGTTCGCGCTATGGCTACACCTTC

clone size: once
V gene: TRBV6-6
J gene: TRBJ1-2
D gene: -
CDR3 protein: CASRGAGVDGGYTF
CDR3 DNA: TGTGCCAGCAGGGGGGCAGGGGTTGACGGTGGCTACACCTTC

clone size: -
V gene: TRBV7-9
J gene: TRBJ2-1
D gene: -
CDR3 protein: CASSQQIGGSNEQFF
CDR3 DNA: TGTGCCAGCAGCCAACAAATAGGGGGATCCAATGAGCAGTTCTTC

clone size: -
V gene: TRBV28
J gene: TRBJ1-2
D gene: -
CDR3 protein: CAAGAIYGYTF
CDR3 DNA: TGTGCGGCGGGGGCCATCTATGGCTACACCTTC

clone size: -
V gene: TRBV3-1/TRBV3-2
J gene: TRBJ2-1
D gene: TRBD2
CDR3 protein: CASSQGTSGGVEQFF
CDR3 DNA: TGTGCCAGCAGCCAAGGGACTAGCGGGGGGGTAGAGCAGTTCTTC

clone size: once
V gene: TRBV20-1
J gene: TRBJ2-7
D gene: -
CDR3 protein: CSASSGREQYF
CDR3 DNA: TGCAGTGCTAGCTCGGGTCGAGAGCAGTACTTC

clone size: -
V gene: TRBV29-1
J gene: TRBJ2-1
D gene: TRBD2
CDR3 protein: CSVEVPGLAAYNEQFF
CDR3 DNA: TGCAGCGTTGAAGTACCGGGACTAGCGGCTTACAATGAGCAGTTCTTC

clone size: -
V gene: TRBV29-1
J gene: TRBJ2-3
D gene: TRBD2
CDR3 protein: CSVYIAGSTDTQYF
CDR3 DNA: TGCAGCGTGTATATAGCGGGTAGCACAGATACGCAGTATTTT